Below are 11 T cell receptor beta chains sequenced from a single sample in a study of blood T cells in healthy people across ages. Then a second PCR, running roughly 7 to 11 cycles, was carried out with a sample-barcoded 5' primer and a J-beta primer mix. TCRdb re-analysed the 5' RACE reads in MiXCR, keeping a single row per CDR3 protein. The table has under 700,000 distinct CDR3 sequences, nearly 25% seen once. Another study also made use of these data, one on T cells of mothers and their children.

Sequenced sample: blood. The receptors here all came from a boy aged 5-17 years in good health.

This chain joins TRBV20-1 and TRBJ1-6; D gene uncertain. This CDR3 contains 16 residues. V was clipped by 5 bases and J by 0 bases, with 14 bases between them. CDR1 DFQATT and CDR2 SNEGSKA come from the germline V gene (reference sequence). Here the CDR3 reads CSAQRSRSSYNSPLHF. The CDR3 coding sequence is TGCAGTGCTCAGAGGTCCAGGAGCTCCTATAATTCACCCCTCCACTTT.

This clonotype was seen only a few times. The chain couples TRBV6-1 to TRBJ2-2, with D uncertain. The ends were cut back, 8 bases at V and 2 bases at J, with 18 bases in the middle. Germline V lookup: CDR1 MNHNS, CDR2 SASEGT. This CDR3 is built from 16 residues. CDR3 sequence reads: CASESHGFRNTGELFF. The CDR3 DNA sequence: TGTGCCAGCGAAAGCCACGGATTTCGTAACACCGGGGAGCTGTTTTTT.

This clonotype came up a few times. This may stem from a read error, because a much larger clone lies one nucleotide away. The V gene is TRBV4-3, the J gene TRBJ1-6; possibly TRBD1 for D (5 bases). CDR3 length equals 15 residues. Trimming took 2 bases from V and 6 from J, leaving 11 bases between them. In germline, CDR1 is LGHNA, CDR2 YSLEER. CDR3 amino acids: CASSQTRGINSPLHF. In DNA form, the CDR3 reads TGCGCCAGCAGCCAAACCCGGGGCATTAATTCACCCCTCCACTTT.

The rearrangement uses TRBV7-9 and TRBJ2-3; the D gene could be TRBD1 or TRBD2 (5 bases each). Trimming pared 6 bases from V and 7 bases from J, leaving 11 bases between. This CDR3 spans 12 amino acids. Per the germline V gene, CDR1 is SEHNR and CDR2 is FQNEAQ (reference sequence). CDR3 loop: CASSRDRYTQYF. The CDR3 region has the DNA TGTGCCAGCAGTCGGGACCGATATACGCAGTATTTT.

This rearrangement joins TRBV28 to TRBJ2-5; D is ambiguous. The CDR3 consists of 15 residues. Trimming removed 2 bases from V and 5 bases from J, with 15 bases in between. Per germline, CDR1 MDHEN and CDR2 SYDVKM. The CDR3 is CASSLALRQTETQYF. CDR3 coding DNA: TGTGCCAGCAGTTTAGCCCTTCGTCAGACGGAGACCCAGTACTTC.

This chain links TRBV14 with TRBJ2-1; 9 bases match TRBD2. The CDR3 is 17 residues long. Per germline, CDR1 SGHDN and CDR2 FVKESK. V shed 4 bases, J shed 9 bases, and the junction held 16 bases outside the gene matches. The CDR3 here is CASSLVRLAGDPAEQFF. Here the CDR3 DNA reads TGTGCCAGCAGCCTTGTCCGGTTAGCGGGAGATCCCGCTGAGCAGTTCTTC. Using reference TRBV14 and TRBJ2-1 for the parts outside the CDR3, the full variable domain is EAGVTQFPSHSVIEKGQTVTLRCDPISGHDNLYWYRRVMGKEIKFLLHFVKESKQDESGMPNNRFLAERTGGTYSTLKVQPAELEDSGVYFCASSLVRLAGDPAEQFFGPGTRLTVL.

This clonotype was seen a handful of times. This rearrangement joins TRBV10-3 to TRBJ2-1; D is possibly TRBD1 or TRBD2 (5 bases each). V shed 7 bases and J shed 4 bases, with 17 bases lying between them. This CDR3 has 15 residues. Germline lookup yields CDR1 ENHRY and CDR2 SYGVKD. The CDR3 nucleotides are TGTGCCATCACCCTGGGGGTAGGGCCTTACAATGAGCAGTTCTTC. As protein: CAITLGVGPYNEQFF.

Only a few counts were recorded for this clonotype. J is TRBJ2-3 and V is TRBV27; 9 bases are shared with TRBD2. This CDR3 region has 16 residues. Trimming took 5 bases from V and 2 from J; bases not matched to a gene: 8. Germline V gene lookup returns CDR1 MNHEY and CDR2 SMNVEV (reference sequence). CDR3 nucleotides: TGTGCCAGCAGTCGGCGACTAGCGGATAACACAGATACGCAGTATTTT. Translated, it gives CASSRRLADNTDTQYF.

This clonotype was seen a handful of times. The rearrangement links TRBV29-1 to TRBJ1-2; 9 positions agree with TRBD1. The J segment lost 0 bases and the V segment lost 4 bases, leaving 0 bases of the junction unmatched. The CDR3 is 13 residues long. Germline V gene sequence: CDR1 SQVTM, CDR2 ANQGSEA. This CDR3 reads CSVGTGANYGYTF. The CDR3 region has the DNA TGCAGCGTTGGGACAGGGGCTAACTATGGCTACACCTTC.

This clonotype was observed many times. J is TRBJ1-5 and V is TRBV20-1, with D unresolved. This CDR3 has 13 amino acids. V gave up 3 bases and J gave up 0 bases, with 6 bases separating them. In germline, CDR1 is DFQATT, CDR2 SNEGSKA (reference sequence). In nucleotides, the CDR3 is TGCAGTGCTAGTCTGTATAGCAATCAGCCCCAGCATTTT. Protein sequence: CSASLYSNQPQHF.

The chain has TRBV20-1 and TRBJ1-2; D ambiguous. The germline V gene encodes CDR1 DFQATT and CDR2 SNEGSKA (reference sequence). CDR3 length: 13 amino acids. Trimming removed 3 bases from V and 6 bases from J, with 14 bases in between. In nucleotides, the CDR3 is TGCAGTGCTAGCGACACAAAGGGTGATGGCTACACCTTC. Translating gives CSASDTKGDGYTF.